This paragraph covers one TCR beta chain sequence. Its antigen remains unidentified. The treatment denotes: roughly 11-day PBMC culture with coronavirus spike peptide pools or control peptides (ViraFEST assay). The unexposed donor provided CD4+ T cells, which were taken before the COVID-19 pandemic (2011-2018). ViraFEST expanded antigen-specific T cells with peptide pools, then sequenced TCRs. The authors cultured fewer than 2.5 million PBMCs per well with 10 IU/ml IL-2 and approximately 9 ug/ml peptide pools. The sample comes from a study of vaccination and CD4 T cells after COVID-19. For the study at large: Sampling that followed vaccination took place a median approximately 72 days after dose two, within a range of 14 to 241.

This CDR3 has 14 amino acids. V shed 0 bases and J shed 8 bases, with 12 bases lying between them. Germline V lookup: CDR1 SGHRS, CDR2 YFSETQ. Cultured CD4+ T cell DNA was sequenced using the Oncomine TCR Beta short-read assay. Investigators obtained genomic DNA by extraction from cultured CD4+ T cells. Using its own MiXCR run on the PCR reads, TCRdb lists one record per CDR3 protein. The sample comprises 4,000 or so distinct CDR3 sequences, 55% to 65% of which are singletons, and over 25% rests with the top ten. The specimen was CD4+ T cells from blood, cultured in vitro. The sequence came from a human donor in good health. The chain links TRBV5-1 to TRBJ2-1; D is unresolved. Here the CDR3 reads CASSLEVARDEQFF. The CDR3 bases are TGCGCCAGCAGCTTGGAGGTGGCCCGGGATGAGCAGTTCTTC. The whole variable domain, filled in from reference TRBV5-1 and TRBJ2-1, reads KAGVTQTPRYLIKTRGQQVTLSCSPISGHRSVSWYQQTPGQGLQFLFEYFSETQRNKGNFPGRFSGRQFSNSRSEMNVSTLELGDSALYLCASSLEVARDEQFFGPGTRLTVL.